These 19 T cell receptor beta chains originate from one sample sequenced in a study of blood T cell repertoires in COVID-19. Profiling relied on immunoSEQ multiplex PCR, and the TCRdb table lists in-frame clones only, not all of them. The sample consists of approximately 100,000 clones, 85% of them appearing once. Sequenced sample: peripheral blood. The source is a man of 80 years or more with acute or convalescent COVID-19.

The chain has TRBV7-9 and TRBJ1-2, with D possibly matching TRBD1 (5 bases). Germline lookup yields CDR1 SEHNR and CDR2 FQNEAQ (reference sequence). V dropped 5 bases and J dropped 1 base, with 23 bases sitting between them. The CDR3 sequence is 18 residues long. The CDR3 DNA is TGTGCCAGCAGCGTTAAAAAATCAAACAGGAGCCTTAACTATGGCTACACCTTC. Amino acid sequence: CASSVKKSNRSLNYGYTF.

CDR3 DNA sequence: TGTGCCAGCAGCCCTCCCATTCCGGGACAAAGCTACGAGCAGTACTTC. Encoded protein: CASSPPIPGQSYEQYF. The V gene is TRBV3-1 (or the pseudogene TRBV3-2), the J gene TRBJ2-7; a weak D match, TRBD1 (6 bases). The V and J ends lost 4 bases and 3 bases respectively, with 19 bases between them. The CDR3 runs to 16 residues. The germline V gene has CDR1 LGHDT and CDR2 YNNKEL (reference sequence).

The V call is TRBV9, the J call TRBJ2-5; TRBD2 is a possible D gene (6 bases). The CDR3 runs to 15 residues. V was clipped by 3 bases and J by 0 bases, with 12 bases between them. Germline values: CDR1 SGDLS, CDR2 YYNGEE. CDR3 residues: CASSAGTSYQETQYF. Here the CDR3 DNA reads TGTGCCAGCAGCGCCGGGACTTCTTACCAAGAGACCCAGTACTTC.

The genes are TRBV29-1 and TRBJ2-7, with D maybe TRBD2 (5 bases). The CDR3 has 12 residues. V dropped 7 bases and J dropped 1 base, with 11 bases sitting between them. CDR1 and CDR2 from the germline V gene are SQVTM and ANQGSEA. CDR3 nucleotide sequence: TGCAGCGCCCGGGGTCTGTCCTACGAGCAGTACTTC. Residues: CSARGLSYEQYF.

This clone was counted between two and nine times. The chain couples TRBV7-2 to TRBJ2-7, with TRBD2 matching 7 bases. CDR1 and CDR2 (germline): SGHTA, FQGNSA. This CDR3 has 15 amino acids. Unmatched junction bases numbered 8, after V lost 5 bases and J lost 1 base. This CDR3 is CASSQILAASYEQYF. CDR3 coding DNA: TGTGCCAGCAGCCAAATCCTAGCGGCATCCTACGAGCAGTACTTC.

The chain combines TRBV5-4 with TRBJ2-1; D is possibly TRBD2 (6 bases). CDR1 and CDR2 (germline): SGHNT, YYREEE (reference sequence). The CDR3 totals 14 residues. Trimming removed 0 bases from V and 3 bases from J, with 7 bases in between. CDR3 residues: CASSLGDFYNEQFF. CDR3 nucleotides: TGTGCCAGCAGCTTGGGGGACTTCTACAATGAGCAGTTCTTC. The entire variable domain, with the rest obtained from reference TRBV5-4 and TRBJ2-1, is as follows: ETGVTQSPTHLIKTRGQQVTLRCSSQSGHNTVSWYQQALGQGPQFIFQYYREEENGRGNFPPRFSGLQFPNYSSELNVNALELDDSALYLCASSLGDFYNEQFFGPGTRLTVL.

CDR3: CASRRTSGDSSYEQYF. The CDR3 DNA reads as TGTGCCAGCAGGCGGACTAGCGGCGATAGCTCCTACGAGCAGTACTTC. The V gene is TRBV6-6, the J gene TRBJ2-7, with 10 bases that match TRBD2. This CDR3 region has 16 residues. Losses at the gene ends were 6 bases for V and 0 bases for J; bases not matched to a gene: 8. Germline V CDR1 and CDR2: MNHNY, SVGAGI (reference sequence).

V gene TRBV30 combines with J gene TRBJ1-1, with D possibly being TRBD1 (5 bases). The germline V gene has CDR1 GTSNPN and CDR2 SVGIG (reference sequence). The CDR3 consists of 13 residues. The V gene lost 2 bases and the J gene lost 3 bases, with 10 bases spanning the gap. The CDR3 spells CAWSSSGYTEAFF. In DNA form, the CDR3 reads TGTGCCTGGAGTTCCTCAGGGTACACTGAAGCTTTCTTT.

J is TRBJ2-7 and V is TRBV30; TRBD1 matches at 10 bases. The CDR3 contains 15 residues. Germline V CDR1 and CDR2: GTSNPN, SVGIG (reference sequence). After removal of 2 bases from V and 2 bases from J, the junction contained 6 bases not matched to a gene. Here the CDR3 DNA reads TGTGCCTGGAGTTTCCCCGGGACAGGGGCCTACGAGCAGTACTTC. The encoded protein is CAWSFPGTGAYEQYF.

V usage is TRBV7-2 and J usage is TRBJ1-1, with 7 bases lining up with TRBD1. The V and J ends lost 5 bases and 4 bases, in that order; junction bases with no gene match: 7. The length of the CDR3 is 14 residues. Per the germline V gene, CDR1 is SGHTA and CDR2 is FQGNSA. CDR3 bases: TGTGCCAGCAGCGTACAGGGGCCCCTCACTGAAGCTTTCTTT. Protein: CASSVQGPLTEAFF.

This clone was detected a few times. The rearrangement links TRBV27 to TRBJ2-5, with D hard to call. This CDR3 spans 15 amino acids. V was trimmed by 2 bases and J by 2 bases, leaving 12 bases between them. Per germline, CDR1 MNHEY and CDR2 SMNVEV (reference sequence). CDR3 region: CASSLSRPGQETQYF. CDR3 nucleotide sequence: TGTGCCAGCAGTTTAAGTCGGCCAGGTCAAGAGACCCAGTACTTC.

CDR3: CASSESLVPSYEQYF. In DNA form, the CDR3 reads TGTGCCAGCAGTGAAAGCCTCGTGCCATCCTACGAGCAGTACTTC. The chain recombines TRBV25-1 with TRBJ2-7; unclear D gene. Per germline, CDR1 MGHDK and CDR2 SYGVNS. Trimming cost V 2 bases and J 1 base, with 12 bases left between them. The CDR3 length is 15 residues.

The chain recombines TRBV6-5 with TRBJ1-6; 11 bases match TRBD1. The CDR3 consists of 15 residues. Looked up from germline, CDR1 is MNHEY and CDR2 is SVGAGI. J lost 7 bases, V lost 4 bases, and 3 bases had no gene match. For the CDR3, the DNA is TGTGCCAGCAGTTTATGGACAGGGGGCAATTCACCCCTCCACTTT. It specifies CASSLWTGGNSPLHF.

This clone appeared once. The CDR3 is CASSSRQGRLQETQYF. DNA of the CDR3: TGTGCCAGCAGTTCCCGACAGGGGCGGTTGCAAGAGACCCAGTACTTC. The chain employs TRBV28 and TRBJ2-5, with 8 bases aligning to TRBD1. Germline values: CDR1 MDHEN, CDR2 SYDVKM. This CDR3 contains 16 residues. The trim removed 4 bases at V and 2 bases at J, leaving 9 bases unmatched.

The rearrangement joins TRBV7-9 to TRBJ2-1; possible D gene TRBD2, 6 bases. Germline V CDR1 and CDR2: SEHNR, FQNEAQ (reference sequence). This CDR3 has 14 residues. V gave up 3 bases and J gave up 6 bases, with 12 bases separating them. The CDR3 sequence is CASSFLLAVNEQFF. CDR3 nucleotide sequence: TGTGCCAGCAGCTTTTTACTAGCCGTCAATGAGCAGTTCTTC.

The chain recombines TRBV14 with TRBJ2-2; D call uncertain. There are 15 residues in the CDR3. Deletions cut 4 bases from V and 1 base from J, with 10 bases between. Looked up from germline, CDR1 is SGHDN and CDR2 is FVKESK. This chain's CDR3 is CASSPQQRNTGELFF. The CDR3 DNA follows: TGTGCCAGCAGCCCCCAACAGAGGAACACCGGGGAGCTGTTTTTT. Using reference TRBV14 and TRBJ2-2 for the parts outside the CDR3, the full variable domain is EAGVTQFPSHSVIEKGQTVTLRCDPISGHDNLYWYRRVMGKEIKFLLHFVKESKQDESGMPNNRFLAERTGGTYSTLKVQPAELEDSGVYFCASSPQQRNTGELFFGEGSRLTVL.

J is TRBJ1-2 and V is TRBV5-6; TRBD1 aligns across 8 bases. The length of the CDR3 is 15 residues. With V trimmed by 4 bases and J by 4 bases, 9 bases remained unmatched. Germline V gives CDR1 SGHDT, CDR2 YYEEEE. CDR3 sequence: CASSPRGPGGYGYTF. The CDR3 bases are TGTGCCAGCAGCCCCAGGGGGCCGGGTGGCTATGGCTACACCTTC.

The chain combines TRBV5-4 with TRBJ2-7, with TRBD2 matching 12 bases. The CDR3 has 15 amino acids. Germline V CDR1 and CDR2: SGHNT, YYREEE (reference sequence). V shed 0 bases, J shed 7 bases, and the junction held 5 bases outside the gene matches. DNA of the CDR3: TGTGCCAGCAGCTTGGATCCCCTAGCGGGAGGGGAGCAGTACTTC. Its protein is CASSLDPLAGGEQYF.

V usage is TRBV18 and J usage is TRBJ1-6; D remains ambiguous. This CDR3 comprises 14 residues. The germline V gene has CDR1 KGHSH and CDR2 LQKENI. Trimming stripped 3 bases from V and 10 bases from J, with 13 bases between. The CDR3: CASSPKQRDSPLHF. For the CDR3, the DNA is TGTGCCAGCTCACCTAAACAGAGAGACTCACCCCTCCACTTT.